This TCR beta chain was sequenced during a study of blood T cells in healthy people across ages. Overall study results and limits: Per million T cells, TCR beta diversity dropped about linearly as age rose. Unknown donor CMV status possibly confounded expanded clonotype changes.

Regarding this clonotype: Antigen unknown.

Together with a sample-barcoded 5' primer, a J-beta primer mix was included in a second PCR lasting about 7 to 11 cycles. Using its own MiXCR run on the 5' RACE reads, TCRdb lists one record per CDR3 protein. This table holds almost 800,000 distinct CDR3 sequences, more than 45% found once. The V gene end was trimmed by 6 bases and the J gene end by 3 bases; junction bases not matched to a gene: 8. The CDR3 consists of 15 residues. In germline, CDR1 is SQVTM, CDR2 ANQGSEA. Sequencing was performed on blood. V is TRBV29-1 and J is TRBJ2-3; 11 bases align to TRBD1. The TCR was taken from a man aged 25 to 40 in good health. DNA of the CDR3: TGCAGCGTGGACAGGGGGACAGGGGGTACAGATACGCAGTATTTT. Translated, it gives CSVDRGTGGTDTQYF.